Below are 23 T cell receptor beta chains sequenced from a single sample in a study of neurological immune-mediated disorders. TCRdb called the 5' RACE reads again in MiXCR, with one record for every CDR3 protein. The table has about 66,000 distinct CDR3 sequences, 3.5% to 5% seen once; the top ten hold under 1.5%. Sequenced: PBMCs. These receptors were obtained from a man aged 25 to 40 with multiple sclerosis.

This clonotype showed up many times. The chain employs TRBV7-6 and TRBJ1-1; tentatively, D is TRBD1 (5 bases). The germline V gene encodes CDR1 SGHVS and CDR2 FNYEAQ. V lost 2 bases and J 1 base, leaving 26 bases between the germline ends. This CDR3 spans 20 amino acids. The DNA for the CDR3 is TGTGCCAGCAGCTTAATTCTGGTCGCAGGAGTGATCGGGGCGAACACTGAAGCTTTCTTT. Translating it yields CASSLILVAGVIGANTEAFF.

This clonotype has at least ten counts. The V gene is TRBV4-3, the J gene TRBJ1-2; 9 positions agree with TRBD1. In germline, CDR1 is LGHNA, CDR2 YSLEER. The CDR3 contains 13 residues. The V gene end was trimmed by 3 bases and the J gene end by 5 bases; junction bases not matched to a gene: 1. The CDR3 loop reads CASSQGTGYGYTF. CDR3 bases: TGCGCCAGCAGCCAGGGGACAGGGTATGGCTACACCTTC.

Concerning this clonotype: The conserved phenylalanine or tryptophan is not found at the CDR3 terminus, so this likely reflects a read error. This chain uses TRBV5-6 with TRBJ2-1; 9 bases agree with TRBD1. The CDR3 covers 17 residues. The germline V gene encodes CDR1 SGHDT and CDR2 YYEEEE. The junction had 11 bases not matched to a gene; V was cut back by 0 bases and J by 7 bases. The CDR3 loop reads CASSLARTGGRRNEQFI. The CDR3, as DNA: TGTGCCAGCAGCTTGGCTAGAACAGGGGGCAGGCGGAATGAGCAGTTCATC.

In its sample, this clonotype was seen a few times. At one of its ends the junction is not consistent with the germline gene, which may arise from a read error. V and J are TRBV20-1 and TRBJ1-5; D is perhaps TRBD1 (5 bases). The CDR3 is 14 amino acids. Germline V CDR1 and CDR2: DFQATT, SNEGSKA (reference sequence). Written as DNA, the CDR3 is TGCAGTGCTAGACAGGGTTTTGGGAATCAGCCCCAGAATTTT. Amino acid sequence: CSARQGFGNQPQNF.

This clonotype has a count of ten or more. J is TRBJ2-2 and V is TRBV5-1; 10 nucleotides align to TRBD1. Germline V CDR1 and CDR2: SGHRS, YFSETQ. The CDR3 runs to 16 residues. J gave up 5 bases and V 4 bases, and 8 bases lay outside the gene matches. The CDR3 loop reads CASSKIGTGVTGELFF. CDR3 sequence (DNA): TGCGCCAGCAGCAAAATCGGGACAGGGGTGACCGGGGAGCTGTTTTTT.

In its sample, this clonotype was seen many times. The rearrangement joins TRBV6-5 to TRBJ1-1; maybe TRBD1 (6 bases). The CDR3 runs to 13 residues. Per the germline V gene, CDR1 is MNHEY and CDR2 is SVGAGI. Trimming shortened V by 6 bases and J by 7 bases, and 15 bases separated the two germline ends. CDR3 residues: CASSPTGAGEAFF. DNA of the CDR3: TGTGCCAGCAGCCCCACGGGGGCTGGTGAAGCTTTCTTT.

Concerning this clonotype itself: This may come from a read error, since a much larger clone is one base off. This chain uses TRBV5-1 with TRBJ2-1, with D hard to call. Germline CDR1 SGHRS, CDR2 YFSETQ. Between the trimmed V and J ends, which lost 2 bases and 8 bases, there was a span of 11 bases. The CDR3 is 13 amino acids. The CDR3 region is CASSLTAVYEQFF. The CDR3 bases are TGCGCCAGCAGCTTAACAGCTGTATATGAGCAGTTCTTC.

This clonotype was seen many times. The chain couples TRBV5-6 to TRBJ2-7; D remains ambiguous. The CDR3 consists of 15 residues. V gave up 4 bases and J gave up 1 base, with 15 bases separating them. The germline V gene has CDR1 SGHDT and CDR2 YYEEEE. Written as DNA, the CDR3 is TGTGCCAGCAGCGTTGGAAATTTGAATTCCTACGAGCAGTACTTC. It translates to CASSVGNLNSYEQYF.

This clonotype was seen ten or more times. The V gene is TRBV29-1, the J gene TRBJ2-2; D may match TRBD1 or TRBD2 (5 bases each). Germline V gives CDR1 SQVTM, CDR2 ANQGSEA. V lost 3 bases and J lost 0, with 11 bases in between. This CDR3 is 15 amino acids long. The CDR3 region has the DNA TGCAGCGTTGACGGGGCGTCAGCGAACACCGGGGAGCTGTTTTTT. Its translation: CSVDGASANTGELFF.

This clonotype was found a few times. The rearrangement uses TRBV3-1 and TRBJ2-5; TRBD1 aligns across 7 bases. The CDR3 contains 16 residues. V gave up 0 bases and J gave up 5 bases; unmatched junction bases: 9. CDR1 and CDR2 from the germline V gene are LGHDT and YNNKEL (reference sequence). The CDR3 nucleotides read TGTGCCAGCAGCCAAGAAGGAGACAGGGTGAGGGAGACCCAGTACTTC. This gives the protein CASSQEGDRVRETQYF.

Ten or more counts support this clonotype. The chain has TRBV20-1 and TRBJ1-2; possible D gene TRBD1, 6 bases. V was shortened by 7 bases and J by 4 bases, with 19 bases between the two germline ends. Looked up from germline, CDR1 is DFQATT and CDR2 is SNEGSKA (reference sequence). CDR3 length: 14 residues. The CDR3 here is CSGGEEAGAYGYTF. The CDR3 region has the DNA TGCAGTGGGGGGGAGGAAGCAGGGGCCTATGGCTACACCTTC.

In this sample, this clonotype turned up many times. The J gene is TRBJ2-1, the V gene TRBV4-1; no reliable D call. V lost 3 bases and J 10 bases, leaving 13 bases between the germline ends. CDR1 MGHRA and CDR2 YSYEKL come from the germline V gene. The CDR3 length is 13 residues. CDR3 amino acids: CASSHALGREQFF. CDR3 DNA sequence: TGCGCCAGCAGCCATGCTCTAGGGCGCGAGCAGTTCTTC.

This clonotype was recorded many times. The CDR3 nucleotides read TGTGCCAGCAGTTATCCCGCCGCACAGACCCAGTACTTC. As protein: CASSYPAAQTQYF. V usage is TRBV6-5 and J usage is TRBJ2-5; no clear D gene. In germline, CDR1 is MNHEY, CDR2 SVGAGI. The CDR3 covers 13 residues. V dropped 3 bases and J dropped 6 bases, with 11 bases sitting between them.

This clonotype was observed at least ten times. The chain joins TRBV5-6 to TRBJ2-5; TRBD1 matches at 9 bases. The V gene end was trimmed by 4 bases and the J gene end by 6 bases; junction bases not matched to a gene: 7. The CDR3 covers 14 residues. From germline, CDR1 is SGHDT and CDR2 YYEEEE. In DNA form, the CDR3 reads TGTGCCAGCAGCGCCGGGACAGGGTGGAAGACCCAGTACTTC. Protein sequence: CASSAGTGWKTQYF.

This clonotype was seen ten or more times. J is TRBJ2-1 and V is TRBV5-1, with 7 bases aligning to TRBD1. This CDR3 has 16 residues. Germline values: CDR1 SGHRS, CDR2 YFSETQ. After removal of 0 bases from V and 4 bases from J, the junction contained 7 bases not matched to a gene. The CDR3 is CASSLAAGGTYNEQFF. CDR3 coding DNA: TGCGCCAGCAGCTTGGCCGCAGGGGGAACATACAATGAGCAGTTCTTC.

This clonotype was counted between two and nine times. The gene calls are TRBV20-1 and TRBJ2-2; D remains unclear. In germline, CDR1 is DFQATT, CDR2 SNEGSKA (reference sequence). The CDR3 length is 14 residues. V was pared by 3 bases and J by 2 bases, with 10 bases between. CDR3 sequence: CSASAPGNTGELFF. The CDR3, as DNA: TGCAGTGCTAGTGCGCCAGGAAACACCGGGGAGCTGTTTTTT.

The sample holds many counts of this clonotype. The V and J genes are TRBV12-3 or TRBV12-4 and TRBJ2-3; TRBD2 agrees at 11 bases. With 3 bases clipped from V and 2 bases from J, the junction kept 10 bases outside the gene matches. The CDR3 has 18 amino acids. The CDR3 DNA reads as TGTGCCAGCAGTTTCCCGCTTCTAGCGGGGGGCAACACAGATACGCAGTATTTT. Protein product: CASSFPLLAGGNTDTQYF.

This clonotype was recorded at least ten times. This chain connects TRBV6-4 to TRBJ2-1; 10 positions match TRBD2. Germline V gives CDR1 MRHNA, CDR2 SNTAGT. There are 16 residues in the CDR3. Trimming took 1 base from V and 4 from J; bases not matched to a gene: 4. CDR3 sequence: CASSDWSGGAYNEQFF. The CDR3 DNA follows: TGTGCCAGCAGTGACTGGAGCGGGGGGGCTTACAATGAGCAGTTCTTC.

This clonotype was observed many times. The chain combines TRBV4-2 with TRBJ1-1, with a weak D call TRBD1 (5 bases). The CDR3 sequence is 13 residues long. V lost 0 bases and J 11 bases, leaving 13 bases between the germline ends. In germline, CDR1 is LGHNA, CDR2 YNFKEQ. CDR3 loop: CASSQDSGDWAFF. The CDR3 DNA is TGTGCCAGCAGCCAAGATTCGGGGGACTGGGCTTTCTTT.

This clonotype was recorded many times. The V and J genes are TRBV9 and TRBJ1-1; D may be TRBD1 (6 bases). CDR1 and CDR2 from the germline V gene are SGDLS and YYNGEE. V lost 4 bases, J lost 6 bases, and 22 bases lay in between. This CDR3 region has 16 residues. Written as DNA, the CDR3 is TGTGCCAGCAGCCCAACCGGCTCTCAGGGGACGCCTGAAGCTTTCTTT. It specifies CASSPTGSQGTPEAFF.

This clonotype occurred many times. The CDR3 protein is CASSFNVRRGFYEQYF. The CDR3 DNA reads TGTGCCAGCAGTTTCAACGTGCGACGAGGCTTCTACGAGCAGTACTTC. The V and J genes are TRBV27 and TRBJ2-7; the D is unclear. Germline V gene data show CDR1 as MNHEY and CDR2 as SMNVEV (reference sequence). Trimming pared 3 bases from V and 3 bases from J, leaving 18 bases between. The CDR3 contains 16 residues.

In this sample, this clonotype turned up many times. The V and J genes are TRBV5-1 and TRBJ1-2, with unresolved D. The CDR3 totals 11 residues. V was clipped by 2 bases and J by 8 bases, with 7 bases between them. The germline V gene has CDR1 SGHRS and CDR2 YFSETQ. DNA for the CDR3: TGCGCCAGCAGCTTCGGGAAGGGCTACACCTTC. Translated, it gives CASSFGKGYTF.

This clonotype was detected ten times or more. V is TRBV20-1 and J is TRBJ2-5, with 11 bases aligning to TRBD2. Trimming took 3 bases from V and 2 from J; bases not matched to a gene: 23. Germline V gene data show CDR1 as DFQATT and CDR2 as SNEGSKA (reference sequence). The CDR3 length is 21 residues. The CDR3 reads CSARGILQELAGVGRQETQYF. In DNA form, the CDR3 reads TGCAGTGCTAGGGGGATTCTACAGGAACTAGCGGGGGTAGGGAGGCAAGAGACCCAGTACTTC.